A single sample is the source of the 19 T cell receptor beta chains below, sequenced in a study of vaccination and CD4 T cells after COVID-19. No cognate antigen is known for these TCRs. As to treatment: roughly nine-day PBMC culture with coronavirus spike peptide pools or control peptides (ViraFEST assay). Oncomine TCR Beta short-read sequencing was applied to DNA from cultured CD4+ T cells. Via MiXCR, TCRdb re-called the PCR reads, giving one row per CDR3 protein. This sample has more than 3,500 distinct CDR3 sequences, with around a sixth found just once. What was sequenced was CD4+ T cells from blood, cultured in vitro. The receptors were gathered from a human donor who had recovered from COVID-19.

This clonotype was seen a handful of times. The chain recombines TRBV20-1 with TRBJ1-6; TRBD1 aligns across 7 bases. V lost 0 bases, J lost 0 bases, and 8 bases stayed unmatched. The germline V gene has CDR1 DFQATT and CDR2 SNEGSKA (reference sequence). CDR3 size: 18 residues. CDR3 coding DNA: TGCAGTGCTAGAGAGAACAACAGGGGAAGCTCCTATAATTCACCCCTCCACTTT. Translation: CSARENNRGSSYNSPLHF.

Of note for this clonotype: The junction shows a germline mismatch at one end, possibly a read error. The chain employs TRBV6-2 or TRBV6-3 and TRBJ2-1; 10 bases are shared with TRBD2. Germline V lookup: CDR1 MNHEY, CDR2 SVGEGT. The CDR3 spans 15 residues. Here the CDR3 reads CASRGERGGLNERFF. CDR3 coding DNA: TGTGCCAGCAGGGGGGAGCGGGGGGGACTGAATGAGCGGTTCTTC.

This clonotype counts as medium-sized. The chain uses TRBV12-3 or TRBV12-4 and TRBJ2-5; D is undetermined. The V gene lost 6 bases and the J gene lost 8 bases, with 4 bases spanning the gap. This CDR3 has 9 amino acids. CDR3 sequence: CASRNTQYF. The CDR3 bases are TGTGCCAGCAGGAACACCCAGTACTTC.

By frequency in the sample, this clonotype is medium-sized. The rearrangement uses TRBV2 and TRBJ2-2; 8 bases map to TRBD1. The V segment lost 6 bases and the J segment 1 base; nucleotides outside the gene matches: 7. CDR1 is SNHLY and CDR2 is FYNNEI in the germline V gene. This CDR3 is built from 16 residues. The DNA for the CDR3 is TGTGCCAGCAGCATACAGGGGGTCAAGAACACCGGGGAGCTGTTTTTT. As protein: CASSIQGVKNTGELFF.

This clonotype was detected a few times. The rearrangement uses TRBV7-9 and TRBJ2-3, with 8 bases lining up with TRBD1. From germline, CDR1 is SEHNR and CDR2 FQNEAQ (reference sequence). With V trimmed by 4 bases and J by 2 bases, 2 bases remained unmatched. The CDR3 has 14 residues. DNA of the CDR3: TGTGCCAGCAGCTGGACAGGGTCCACAGATACGCAGTATTTT. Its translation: CASSWTGSTDTQYF.

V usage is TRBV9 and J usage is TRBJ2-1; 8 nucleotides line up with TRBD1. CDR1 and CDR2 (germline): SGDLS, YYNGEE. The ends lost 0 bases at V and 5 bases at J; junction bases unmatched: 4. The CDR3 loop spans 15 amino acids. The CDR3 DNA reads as TGTGCCAGCAGCGTAGCGGCAGGGGGCCACAATGAGCAGTTCTTC. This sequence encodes CASSVAAGGHNEQFF.

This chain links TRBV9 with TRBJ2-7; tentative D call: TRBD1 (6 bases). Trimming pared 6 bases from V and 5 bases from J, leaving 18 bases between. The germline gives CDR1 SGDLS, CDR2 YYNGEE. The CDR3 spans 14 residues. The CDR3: CASKWRQGSHEQYF. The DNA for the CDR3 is TGTGCCAGCAAATGGAGGCAGGGGTCCCACGAGCAGTACTTC.

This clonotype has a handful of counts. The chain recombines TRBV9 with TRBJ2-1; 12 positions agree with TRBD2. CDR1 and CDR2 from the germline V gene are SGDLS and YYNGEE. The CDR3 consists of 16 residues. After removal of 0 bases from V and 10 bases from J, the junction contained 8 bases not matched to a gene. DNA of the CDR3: TGTGCCAGCAGCGTAGGTTGGGCTAGCGGGGGGGTAGAGCAGTTCTTC. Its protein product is CASSVGWASGGVEQFF.

In DNA form, the CDR3 reads TGTGCCAGACGAGGGAAGAGACAGCTCAACACCGGGGAGCTGTTTTTT. It encodes CARRGKRQLNTGELFF. The J gene is TRBJ2-2, the V gene TRBV5-4; either TRBD1 or TRBD2 may supply D (5 bases each). The length of the CDR3 is 16 residues. Trimming pared 8 bases from V and 2 bases from J, leaving 19 bases between. The germline CDR1 and CDR2 sequences are SGHNT and YYREEE (reference sequence).

Here the CDR3 DNA reads TGTGCCTGGAGTGACGGGACACCGAATGAGCAGTTCTTC. Translating it yields CAWSDGTPNEQFF. The V gene is TRBV30, the J gene TRBJ2-1; the D gene is possibly TRBD1 (6 bases). This CDR3 spans 13 amino acids. V was clipped by 1 base and J by 7 bases, with 11 bases between them. CDR1 is GTSNPN and CDR2 is SVGIG in the germline V gene (reference sequence).

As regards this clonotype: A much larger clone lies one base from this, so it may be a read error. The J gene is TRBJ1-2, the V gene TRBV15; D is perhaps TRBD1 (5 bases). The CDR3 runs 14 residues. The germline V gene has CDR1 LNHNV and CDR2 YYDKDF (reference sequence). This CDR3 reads CATSKDIANYGHTF. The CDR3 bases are TGTGCCACCAGCAAGGACATAGCTAACTATGGCCACACCTTC.

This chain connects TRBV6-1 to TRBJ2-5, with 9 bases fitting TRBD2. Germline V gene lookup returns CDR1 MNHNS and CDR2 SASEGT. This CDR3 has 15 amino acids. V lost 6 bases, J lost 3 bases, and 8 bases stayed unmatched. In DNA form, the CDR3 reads TGTGCCAGCAGCAGAGCGGGGGGCCTCGAAGAGACCCAGTACTTC. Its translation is CASSRAGGLEETQYF.

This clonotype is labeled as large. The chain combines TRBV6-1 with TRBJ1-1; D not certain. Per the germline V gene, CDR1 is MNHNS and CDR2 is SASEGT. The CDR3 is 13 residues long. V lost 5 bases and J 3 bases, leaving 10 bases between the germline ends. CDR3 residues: CASSRFRDTEAFF. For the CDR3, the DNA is TGTGCCAGCAGTAGATTTCGGGACACTGAAGCTTTCTTT.

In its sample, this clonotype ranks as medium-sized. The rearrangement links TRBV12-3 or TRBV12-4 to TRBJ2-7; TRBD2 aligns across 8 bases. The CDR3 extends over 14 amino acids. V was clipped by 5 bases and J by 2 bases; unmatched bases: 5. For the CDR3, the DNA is TGTGCCAGCAGTCCCCCGGGACTAGCCTACGAGCAGTACTTC. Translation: CASSPPGLAYEQYF.

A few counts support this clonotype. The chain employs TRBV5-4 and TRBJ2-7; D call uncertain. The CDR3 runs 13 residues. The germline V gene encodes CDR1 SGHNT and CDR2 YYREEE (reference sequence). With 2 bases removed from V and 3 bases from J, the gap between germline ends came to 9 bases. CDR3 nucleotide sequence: TGTGCCAGCAGCTTTATGCCCTACTACGAGCAGTACTTC. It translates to CASSFMPYYEQYF.

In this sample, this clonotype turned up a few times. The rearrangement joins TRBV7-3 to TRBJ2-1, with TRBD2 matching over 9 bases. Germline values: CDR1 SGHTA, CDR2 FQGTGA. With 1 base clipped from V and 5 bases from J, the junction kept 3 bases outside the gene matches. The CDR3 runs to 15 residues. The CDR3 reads CASSLSGGDNNEQFF. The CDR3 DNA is TGTGCCAGCAGCTTAAGCGGGGGGGATAACAATGAGCAGTTCTTC.

CDR3 nucleotide sequence: TGTGCCAGCAGCGTAGGTGGGCAGGGGTTGGACATGAACACTGAAGCTTTCTTT. This encodes CASSVGGQGLDMNTEAFF. The V and J genes are TRBV9 and TRBJ1-1; weak D call: TRBD1 (6 bases). The CDR3 spans 18 residues. V gave up 0 bases and J gave up 0 bases, with 18 bases separating them. The V gene's germline CDR1 is SGDLS and CDR2 YYNGEE.

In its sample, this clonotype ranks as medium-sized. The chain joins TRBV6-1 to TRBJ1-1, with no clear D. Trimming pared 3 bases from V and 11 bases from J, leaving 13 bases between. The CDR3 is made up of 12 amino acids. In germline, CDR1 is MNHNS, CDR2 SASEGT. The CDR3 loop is CASSELGILAFF. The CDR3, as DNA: TGTGCCAGCAGTGAGCTGGGGATACTGGCTTTCTTT.

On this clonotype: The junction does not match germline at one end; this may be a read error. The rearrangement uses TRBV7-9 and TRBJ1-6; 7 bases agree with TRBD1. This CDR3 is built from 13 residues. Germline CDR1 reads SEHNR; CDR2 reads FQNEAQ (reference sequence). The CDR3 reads CASSSTGDSSLHF. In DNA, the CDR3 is TGTGCCAGCAGCTCTACAGGGGATTCATCCCTCCACTTT.